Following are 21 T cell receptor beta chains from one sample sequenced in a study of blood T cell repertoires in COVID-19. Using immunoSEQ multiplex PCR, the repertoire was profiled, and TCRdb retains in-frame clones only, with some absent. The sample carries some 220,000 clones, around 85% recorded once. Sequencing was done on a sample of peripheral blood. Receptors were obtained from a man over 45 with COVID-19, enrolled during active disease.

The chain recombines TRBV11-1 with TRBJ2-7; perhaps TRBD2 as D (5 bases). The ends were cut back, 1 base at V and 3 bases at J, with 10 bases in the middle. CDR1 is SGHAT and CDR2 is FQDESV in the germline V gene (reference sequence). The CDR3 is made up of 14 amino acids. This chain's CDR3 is CASSLVGRGYEQYF. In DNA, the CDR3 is TGTGCCAGCAGCTTAGTGGGTCGGGGCTACGAGCAGTACTTC. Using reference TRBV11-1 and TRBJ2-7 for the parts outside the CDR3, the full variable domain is EAEVAQSPRYKITEKSQAVAFWCDPISGHATLYWYRQILGQGPELLVQFQDESVVDDSQLPKDRFSAERLKGVDSTLKIQPAELGDSAMYLCASSLVGRGYEQYFGPGTRLTVT.

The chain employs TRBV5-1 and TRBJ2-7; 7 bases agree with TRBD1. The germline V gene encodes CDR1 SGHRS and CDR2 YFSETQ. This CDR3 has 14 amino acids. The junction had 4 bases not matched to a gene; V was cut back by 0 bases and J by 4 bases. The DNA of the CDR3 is TGCGCCAGCAGCTTGGACGGGACAGTATACGAGCAGTACTTC. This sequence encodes CASSLDGTVYEQYF. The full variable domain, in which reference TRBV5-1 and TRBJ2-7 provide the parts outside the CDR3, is KAGVTQTPRYLIKTRGQQVTLSCSPISGHRSVSWYQQTPGQGLQFLFEYFSETQRNKGNFPGRFSGRQFSNSRSEMNVSTLELGDSALYLCASSLDGTVYEQYFGPGTRLTVT.

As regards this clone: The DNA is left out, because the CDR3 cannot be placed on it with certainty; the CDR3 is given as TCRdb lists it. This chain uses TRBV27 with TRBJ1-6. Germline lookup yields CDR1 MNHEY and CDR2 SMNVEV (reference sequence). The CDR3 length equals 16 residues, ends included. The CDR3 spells CASSSSGGRDWSPLHF.

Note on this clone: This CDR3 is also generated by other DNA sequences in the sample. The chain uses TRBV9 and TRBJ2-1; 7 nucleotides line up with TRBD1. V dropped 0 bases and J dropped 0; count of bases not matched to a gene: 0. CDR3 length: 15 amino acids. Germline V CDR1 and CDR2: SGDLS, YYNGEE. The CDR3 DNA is TGTGCCAGCAGCGTAGGACAGGGCTCCTACAATGAGCAGTTCTTC. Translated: CASSVGQGSYNEQFF.

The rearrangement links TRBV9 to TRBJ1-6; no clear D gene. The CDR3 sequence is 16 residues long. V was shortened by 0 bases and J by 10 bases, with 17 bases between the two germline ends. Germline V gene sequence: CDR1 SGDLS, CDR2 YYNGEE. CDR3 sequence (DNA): TGTGCCAGCAGCGTAGACCCCCGACACCAAAACTCACCCCTCCACTTT. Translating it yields CASSVDPRHQNSPLHF.

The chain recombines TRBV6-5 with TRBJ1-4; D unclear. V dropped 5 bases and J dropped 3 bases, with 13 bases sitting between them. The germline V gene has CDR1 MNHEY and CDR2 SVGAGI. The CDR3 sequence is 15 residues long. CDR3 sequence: CASSINGRSNEKLFF. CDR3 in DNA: TGTGCCAGCAGTATAAACGGGAGGTCTAATGAAAAACTGTTTTTT.

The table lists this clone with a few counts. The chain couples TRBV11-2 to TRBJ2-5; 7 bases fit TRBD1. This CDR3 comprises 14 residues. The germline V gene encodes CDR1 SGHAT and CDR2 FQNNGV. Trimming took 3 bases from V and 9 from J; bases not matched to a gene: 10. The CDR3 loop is CASSFSRGQGAQYF. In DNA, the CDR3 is TGTGCCAGCAGCTTCTCAAGGGGGCAGGGGGCCCAGTACTTC.

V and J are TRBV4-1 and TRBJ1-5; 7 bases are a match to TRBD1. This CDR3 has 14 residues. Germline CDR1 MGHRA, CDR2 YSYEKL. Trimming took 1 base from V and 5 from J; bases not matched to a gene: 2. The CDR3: CASSQAGQYQPQHF. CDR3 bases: TGCGCCAGCAGCCAAGCGGGACAGTATCAGCCCCAGCATTTT.

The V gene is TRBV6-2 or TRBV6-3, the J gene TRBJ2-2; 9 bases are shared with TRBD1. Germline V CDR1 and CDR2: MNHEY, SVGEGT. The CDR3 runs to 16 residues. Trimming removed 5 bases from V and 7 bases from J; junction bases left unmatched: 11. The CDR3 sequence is CASSDVRDRDGGELFF. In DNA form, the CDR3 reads TGTGCCAGCAGTGACGTGAGGGACAGGGATGGCGGGGAGCTGTTTTTT.

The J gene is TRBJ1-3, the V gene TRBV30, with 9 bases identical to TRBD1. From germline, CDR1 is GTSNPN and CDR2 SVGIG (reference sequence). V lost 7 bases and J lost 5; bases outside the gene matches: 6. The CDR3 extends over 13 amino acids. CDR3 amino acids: CASSTGGRNTIYF. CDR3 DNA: TGTGCCTCCTCGACAGGGGGAAGAAACACCATATATTTT.

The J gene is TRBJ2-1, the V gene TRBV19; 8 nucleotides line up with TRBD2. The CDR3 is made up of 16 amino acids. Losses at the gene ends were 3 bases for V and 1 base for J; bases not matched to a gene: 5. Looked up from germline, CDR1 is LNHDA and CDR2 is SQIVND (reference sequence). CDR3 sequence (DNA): TGTGCCAGTAGTATCCTCGGGGGGGGGTCCTACAATGAGCAGTTCTTC. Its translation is CASSILGGGSYNEQFF.

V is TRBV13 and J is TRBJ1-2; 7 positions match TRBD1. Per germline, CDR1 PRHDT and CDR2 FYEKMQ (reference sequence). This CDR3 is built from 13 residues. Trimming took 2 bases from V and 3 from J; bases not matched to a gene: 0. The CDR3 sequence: CASSLTGDYGYTF. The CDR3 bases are TGTGCCAGCAGCTTAACAGGGGACTATGGCTACACCTTC. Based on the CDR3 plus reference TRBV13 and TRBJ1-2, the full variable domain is AAGVIQSPRHLIKEKRETATLKCYPIPRHDTVYWYQQGPGQDPQFLISFYEKMQSDKGSIPDRFSAQQFSDYHSELNMSSLELGDSALYFCASSLTGDYGYTFGSGTRLTVV.

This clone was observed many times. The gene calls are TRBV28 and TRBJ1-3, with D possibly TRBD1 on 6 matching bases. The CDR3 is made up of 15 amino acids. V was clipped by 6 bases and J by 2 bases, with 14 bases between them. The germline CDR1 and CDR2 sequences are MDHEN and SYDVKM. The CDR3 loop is CASSSGTTAGNTIYF. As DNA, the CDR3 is TGTGCCAGCAGCTCCGGGACAACCGCTGGAAACACCATATATTTT.

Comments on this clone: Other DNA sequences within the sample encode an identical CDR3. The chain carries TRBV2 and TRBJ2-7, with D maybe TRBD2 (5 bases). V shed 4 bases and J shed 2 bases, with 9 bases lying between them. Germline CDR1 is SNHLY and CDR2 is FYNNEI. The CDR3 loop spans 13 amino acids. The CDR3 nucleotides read TGTGCCAGCAGTGTGACCGGGGCCTACGAGCAGTACTTC. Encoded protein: CASSVTGAYEQYF. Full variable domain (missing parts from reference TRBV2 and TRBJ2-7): EPEVTQTPSHQVTQMGQEVILRCVPISNHLYFYWYRQILGQKVEFLVSFYNNEISEKSEIFDDQFSVERPDGSNFTLKIRSTKLEDSAMYFCASSVTGAYEQYFGPGTRLTVT.

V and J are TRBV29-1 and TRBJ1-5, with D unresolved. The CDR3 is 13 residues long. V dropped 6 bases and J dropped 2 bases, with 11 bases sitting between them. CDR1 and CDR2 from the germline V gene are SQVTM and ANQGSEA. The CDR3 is CSVANRGNQPQHF. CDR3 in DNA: TGCAGCGTCGCTAACAGAGGCAATCAGCCCCAGCATTTT.

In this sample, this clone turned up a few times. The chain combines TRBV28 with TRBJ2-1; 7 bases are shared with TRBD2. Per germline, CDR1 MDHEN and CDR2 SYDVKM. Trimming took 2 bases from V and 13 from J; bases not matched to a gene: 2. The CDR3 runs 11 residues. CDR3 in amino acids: CASSLGDYQFF. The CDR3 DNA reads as TGTGCCAGCAGTTTAGGGGACTACCAGTTCTTC.

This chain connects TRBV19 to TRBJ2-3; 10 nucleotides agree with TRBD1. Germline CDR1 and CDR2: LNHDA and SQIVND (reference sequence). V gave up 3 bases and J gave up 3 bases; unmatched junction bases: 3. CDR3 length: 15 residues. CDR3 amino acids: CASSMLGQGTDTQYF. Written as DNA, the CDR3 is TGTGCCAGTAGTATGTTGGGACAGGGGACAGATACGCAGTATTTT.

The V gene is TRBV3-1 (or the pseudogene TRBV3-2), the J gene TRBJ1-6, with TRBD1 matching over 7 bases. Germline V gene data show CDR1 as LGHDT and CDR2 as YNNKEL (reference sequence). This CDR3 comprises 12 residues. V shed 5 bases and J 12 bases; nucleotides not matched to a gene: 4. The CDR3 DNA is TGTGCCAGCAGCACCGCAGGGGGACCCCTCCACTTT. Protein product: CASSTAGGPLHF.

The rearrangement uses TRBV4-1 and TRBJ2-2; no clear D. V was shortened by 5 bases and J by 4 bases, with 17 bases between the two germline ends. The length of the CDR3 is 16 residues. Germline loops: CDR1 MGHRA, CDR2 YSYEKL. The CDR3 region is CASSTRTVVGTGELFF. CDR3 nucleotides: TGCGCCAGCAGCACCCGAACGGTGGTTGGCACCGGGGAGCTGTTTTTT.

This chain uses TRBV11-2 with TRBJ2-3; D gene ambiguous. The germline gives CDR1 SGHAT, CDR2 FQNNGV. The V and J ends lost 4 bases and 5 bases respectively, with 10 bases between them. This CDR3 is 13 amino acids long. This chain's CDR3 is CASSSELVDTQYF. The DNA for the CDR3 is TGTGCCAGCAGCTCGGAGTTAGTAGATACGCAGTATTTT. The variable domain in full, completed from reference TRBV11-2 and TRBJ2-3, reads EAGVAQSPRYKIIEKRQSVAFWCNPISGHATLYWYQQILGQGPKLLIQFQNNGVVDDSQLPKDRFSAERLKGVDSTLKIQPAKLEDSAVYLCASSSELVDTQYFGPGTRLTVL.

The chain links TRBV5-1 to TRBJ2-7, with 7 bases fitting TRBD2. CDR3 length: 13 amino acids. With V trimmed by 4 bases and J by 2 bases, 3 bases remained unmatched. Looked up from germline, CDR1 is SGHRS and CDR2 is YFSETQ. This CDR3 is CASSQRDAYEQYF. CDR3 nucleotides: TGCGCCAGCAGCCAGCGGGACGCCTACGAGCAGTACTTC.